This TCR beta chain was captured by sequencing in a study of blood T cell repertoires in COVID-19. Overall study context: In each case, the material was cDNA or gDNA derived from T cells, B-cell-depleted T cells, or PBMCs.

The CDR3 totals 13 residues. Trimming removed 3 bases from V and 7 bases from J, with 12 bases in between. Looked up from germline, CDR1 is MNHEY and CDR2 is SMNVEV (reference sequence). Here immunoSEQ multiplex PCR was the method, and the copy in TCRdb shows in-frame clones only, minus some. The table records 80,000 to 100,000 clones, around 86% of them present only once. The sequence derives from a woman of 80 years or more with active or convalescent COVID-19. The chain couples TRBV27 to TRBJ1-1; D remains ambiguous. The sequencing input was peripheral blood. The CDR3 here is CASSLSRQVEAFF. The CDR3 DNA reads TGTGCCAGCAGTTTGAGTCGGCAGGTTGAAGCTTTCTTT.